The rows below give T cell receptor beta chains drawn from one sample of a study of blood T cell repertoires in COVID-19. Assay used: immunoSEQ multiplex PCR; TCRdb lists only in-frame clones, some missing. The table includes roughly 150,000 clones, about 92% detected once. The specimen sequenced was peripheral blood. Receptors were obtained from an older woman with COVID-19, enrolled during active disease. CDR3s include the opening cysteine and the closing phenylalanine or tryptophan. A D gene is named only where the DNA matches it firmly. Where a row states a size, it is once, few, many or the class of an expanded clone; other rows omit it.

DNA: TGTGCCAGCTACGGGGGGAAAACTGAAGCTTTCTTT
CDR3: CASYGGKTEAFF
D: .
J: TRBJ1-1
V: TRBV2
size: .

DNA: TGTGCCAGCAGCGTAGTAGGAGGCAACTATGGCTACACCTTC
CDR3: CASSVVGGNYGYTF
D: .
J: TRBJ1-2
V: TRBV9
size: .

DNA: TGTGCCAGCAGCCAAGACTCAGCGAACACCGGGGAGCTGTTTTTT
CDR3: CASSQDSANTGELFF
D: .
J: TRBJ2-2
V: TRBV4-2
size: .

DNA: TGTGCCAGCAGTGCACCGGGACAACACTACGAGCAGTACTTC
CDR3: CASSAPGQHYEQYF
D: .
J: TRBJ2-7
V: TRBV3-1/TRBV3-2
size: .

DNA: TGTGCCAGCAGAGGGGATAGGACAGGGTCTTCGAAAGCTTTCTTT
CDR3: CASRGDRTGSSKAFF
D: TRBD1
J: TRBJ1-1
V: TRBV2
size: .

DNA: TGTGCCAGCAGCCCACTAACGGGGATCTACAATGAGCAGTTCTTC
CDR3: CASSPLTGIYNEQFF
D: .
J: TRBJ2-1
V: TRBV14
size: .

DNA: TGTGCCAGCAGCTATCTGGGGCAGGGGGAATACGAGCAGTACTTC
CDR3: CASSYLGQGEYEQYF
D: TRBD1
J: TRBJ2-7
V: TRBV5-6
size: .

DNA: TGTGCCAGCAGCGGATCAGGGTTCCTCCGGAACACCATATATTTT
CDR3: CASSGSGFLRNTIYF
D: .
J: TRBJ1-3
V: TRBV9
size: .

DNA: TGTGCCAGCAGCCAACGGGGAGGGGGGAAGCTTGATTTT
CDR3: CASSQRGGGKLDF
D: .
J: TRBJ1-5
V: TRBV14
size: .

DNA: TGTGCCAGCAGTTACTCCCCAGGGGGCATCACCGGGGAGCTGTTTTTT
CDR3: CASSYSPGGITGELFF
D: TRBD1
J: TRBJ2-2
V: TRBV6-6
size: .

DNA: TGTGCCAGCAGCCTAAAAGTGAACACTGAAGCTTTCTTT
CDR3: CASSLKVNTEAFF
D: .
J: TRBJ1-1
V: TRBV5-8
size: .

DNA: TGTGCCAGCAGCATTCCGGGACTGGGCTCACCCCTCCACTTT
CDR3: CASSIPGLGSPLHF
D: .
J: TRBJ1-6
V: TRBV11-2
size: .

DNA: TGTGCCAGCAGCCAAGTTCAGGGGAAACGGCTCGACAATGAGCAGTTCTTC
CDR3: CASSQVQGKRLDNEQFF
D: .
J: TRBJ2-1
V: TRBV7-6
size: .

DNA: TGCAGTGCTAGTGGGTTTAGAGATGAGCAGTTCTTC
CDR3: CSASGFRDEQFF
D: .
J: TRBJ2-1
V: TRBV20-1
size: .

DNA: TGTGCCAGCAGCCCTACAGGGGGGAATAGCAATCAGCCCCAGCATTTT
CDR3: CASSPTGGNSNQPQHF
D: TRBD1
J: TRBJ1-5
V: TRBV7-2
size: .

DNA: TGTGCCAGCAGCCCCCGACAGGGCGCGAACACTGAAGCTTTCTTT
CDR3: CASSPRQGANTEAFF
D: TRBD1
J: TRBJ1-1
V: TRBV5-4
size: .

DNA: TGTGCCTGGAACCTGCGGCAGGGACAGGGGGCCAGAAACACCATATATTTT
CDR3: CAWNLRQGQGARNTIYF
D: TRBD1
J: TRBJ1-3
V: TRBV30
size: .

DNA: TGTGCCAGTAGTATACGACAGGGGACCTACGAGCAGTACTTC
CDR3: CASSIRQGTYEQYF
D: TRBD1
J: TRBJ2-7
V: TRBV19
size: .

DNA: TGTGCCAGCAGCGTAGCTACAGACCCACTCTATGGCTACACCTTC
CDR3: CASSVATDPLYGYTF
D: .
J: TRBJ1-2
V: TRBV9
size: .

DNA: TGTGCCAGCAGCCGCGGGTCCTTAGGGCAGTTCTTC
CDR3: CASSRGSLGQFF
D: .
J: TRBJ2-1
V: TRBV14
size: .

DNA: TGTGCTAGCACCCCGGGGACTAGGGGAGAGGAGACCCAGTACTTC
CDR3: CASTPGTRGEETQYF
D: TRBD2
J: TRBJ2-5
V: TRBV7-7
size: .

DNA: TGTGCCAGCAGTTTATCAGCAAACTATGGCTACACCTTC
CDR3: CASSLSANYGYTF
D: .
J: TRBJ1-2
V: TRBV27
size: .

DNA: TGTGCCAGCAGTTTACAGGCCATTCACTACGAGCAGTACTTC
CDR3: CASSLQAIHYEQYF
D: .
J: TRBJ2-7
V: TRBV27
size: once

DNA: TGTGCCAGTAGTATAAGCGGGGGTGGTAACAATGAGCAGTTCTTC
CDR3: CASSISGGGNNEQFF
D: TRBD2
J: TRBJ2-1
V: TRBV19
size: .

DNA: TGTGCCAGCAGAGATGGACAGGGGGGTCGAGCTTTCTTT
CDR3: CASRDGQGGRAFF
D: TRBD1
J: TRBJ1-1
V: TRBV11-2
size: once

DNA: TGCGCCAGCAGCCAAGATCCCGCTCGGGACTACACCTTC
CDR3: CASSQDPARDYTF
D: .
J: TRBJ1-2
V: TRBV4-1
size: .

DNA: TGTGCCAGCAGCCTAAGAAGAGCTAACTATGGCTACACCTTC
CDR3: CASSLRRANYGYTF
D: .
J: TRBJ1-2
V: TRBV3-1/TRBV3-2
size: .

DNA: TGTGCCAGCAGTGAAGAATATGGGAGGTTCTCTGGAAACACCATATATTTT
CDR3: CASSEEYGRFSGNTIYF
D: .
J: TRBJ1-3
V: TRBV6-1
size: .

DNA: TGTGCCATCAGTGAGGCAGGGAAGGGGTATGGCTACACCTTC
CDR3: CAISEAGKGYGYTF
D: .
J: TRBJ1-2
V: TRBV10-3
size: .

DNA: TGTGCCAGCAGTCGGGACAGGGGCGGATACGAGCAGTACTTC
CDR3: CASSRDRGGYEQYF
D: TRBD1
J: TRBJ2-7
V: TRBV6-5
size: .

DNA: TGTGCCAGCTCCCTCCAGGGGCCGGGCACTGAAGCTTTCTTT
CDR3: CASSLQGPGTEAFF
D: .
J: TRBJ1-1
V: TRBV18
size: .

DNA: TGCGCCAGCAGCTTGGGCAGGGCCTCTGGAAACACCATATATTTT
CDR3: CASSLGRASGNTIYF
D: .
J: TRBJ1-3
V: TRBV5-1
size: .

DNA: TGTGCCAGCAGAGCCGGGACTAGCAGCTCCTACAATGAGCAGTTCTTC
CDR3: CASRAGTSSSYNEQFF
D: TRBD2
J: TRBJ2-1
V: TRBV5-4
size: once

DNA: TGTGCCAGCAGTGAACCGGGACTAGCGGGGTCTAAAGAGACCCAGTACTTC
CDR3: CASSEPGLAGSKETQYF
D: TRBD2
J: TRBJ2-5
V: TRBV6-1
size: .

DNA: TGTGCCATCAGGCCCTCGACAGGGGGATGGACTGAAGCTTTCTTT
CDR3: CAIRPSTGGWTEAFF
D: TRBD1
J: TRBJ1-1
V: TRBV10-3
size: .

DNA: TGTGCCAGCAGCTTAGAGGGGGTCAGCAATCAGCCCCAGCATTTT
CDR3: CASSLEGVSNQPQHF
D: .
J: TRBJ1-5
V: TRBV7-2
size: .